This T cell receptor (beta chain) was profiled in a study of OX40 agonist ivuxolimab in advanced cancers. Study-wide results and limits: CD8+ T cells (on average) carried more expanded clones than CD4+ T cells.

Patients with autoimmune history or systemic immunosuppression were excluded. Baseline, cycle 4 day 1, and cycle 7 day 1 were the blood sampling points. Sequenced by immunoSEQ multiplex PCR; TCRdb stores in-frame clones only, minus some. The table includes approximately 56,000 clones, roughly nine tenths detected once. Germline V gene sequence: CDR1 SNHLY, CDR2 FYNNEI. V dropped 9 bases and J dropped 4 bases, with 13 bases sitting between them. The CDR3 is made up of 13 amino acids. Turning to this clone: The antigen is undetermined.

The source material was CD4+ or CD8+ T cells sorted from blood, sampled in a trial of the OX40 agonist ivuxolimab. This chain links TRBV2 with TRBJ2-1; TRBD1 is a possible D gene (5 bases). This clonotype originated in an adult with an advanced solid tumor such as melanoma, head and neck, liver or kidney cancer. In nucleotides, the CDR3 is TGTGCCAGGTCCATGACAGCTTACAATGAGCAGTTCTTC. This translates into CARSMTAYNEQFF.